The rows below give T cell receptor beta chains drawn from one sample of a study of CD8 T cells in Susac syndrome. TCRdb itself ran the immunoSEQ multiplex PCR reads through MiXCR, one entry per CDR3 protein. This sample has about 140,000 distinct CDR3 sequences; approximately 96% occur once, and the top ten carry more than 0.075%. The sample was CD4+ T cells from PBMCs. The receptors shown here come from a human donor with Susac syndrome. Each CDR3 is given with its conserved first and last residue. The D gene is left open where the match is weak. Some rows have no size entry. The others give once, few or many, or a class for an expanded clone.

j_call d_call clone_size v_call cdr3_nt cdr3_aa
TRBJ2-3 NA NA TRBV6-5 TGTGCCAGCAGTTCGTCAGTGGATACGCAGTATTTT CASSSSVDTQYF
TRBJ2-7 TRBD2 NA TRBV12-3/TRBV12-4 TGTGCCAGCAGCCAACGGACTAGTAGGTCCGAGCAGTACTTC CASSQRTSRSEQYF
TRBJ2-5 TRBD2 NA TRBV29-1 TGCAGCGTTTCCTCCCGGCTAACGGGAGGGGAGACCCAGTACTTC CSVSSRLTGGETQYF
TRBJ2-7 TRBD1 NA TRBV3-1 TGTGCCAGCAGCCAAGCGGCAGGGGGCAACGAGCAGTACTTC CASSQAAGGNEQYF
TRBJ1-1 NA NA TRBV9 TGTGCCAGCAGCGTGAGGGACGGGAACACTGAAGCTTTCTTT CASSVRDGNTEAFF
TRBJ1-2 NA NA TRBV7-2 TGTGCCAGCAGCCCGGACTCCCTTTGGTCCCACTATGGCTACACCTTC CASSPDSLWSHYGYTF
TRBJ2-7 NA NA TRBV20-1 TGCAGTGCTAGCACCGTAGCAACCTACGAGCAGTACTTC CSASTVATYEQYF
TRBJ2-1 TRBD1 NA TRBV20-1 TGCAGTGCTAATTCGGGACAGGGATTCGAGCAGTTCTTC CSANSGQGFEQFF
TRBJ2-2 NA NA TRBV15 TGTGCCACCAGCAGAGATACGGGAGTTGCCACCGGGGAGCTGTTTTTT CATSRDTGVATGELFF
TRBJ1-6 TRBD1 NA TRBV12-3/TRBV12-4 TGTGCCAGCAGCAGACAGGGGGGTAATTCACCCCTCCACTTT CASSRQGGNSPLHF
TRBJ2-3 NA NA TRBV3-1 TGTGCCAGCAGCCTTCGACTGAATACGCAGTATTTT CASSLRLNTQYF
TRBJ1-2 NA NA TRBV19 TGTGCCAGTAGCTCTAGCCCCGAGAACTATGGCTACACCTTC CASSSSPENYGYTF
TRBJ1-6 NA NA TRBV6-6 TGTGCCAGCAGTTACTCGTCTAGTGGCGGTAATTCACCCCTCCACTTT CASSYSSSGGNSPLHF
TRBJ1-1 TRBD1 NA TRBV15 TGTGCCACCAGCCGCGTGGGACAGGACACTTTCTTT CATSRVGQDTFF
TRBJ2-2 NA NA TRBV7-9 TGTGCCAGCAGCTCTCAGGGCTTCCGCGGGGAGCTGTTTTTT CASSSQGFRGELFF
TRBJ1-1 NA NA TRBV20-1 TGCAGTGCTAGGGACCCCGGCAACTACATGAACACTGAAGCTTTCTTT CSARDPGNYMNTEAFF
TRBJ2-5 NA NA TRBV3-1 TGTGCCAGCAGCCCCAGGAGGATCCAAGAGACCCAGTACTTC CASSPRRIQETQYF
TRBJ2-1 NA NA TRBV6-1 TGTGCCAGCATCCCCCAGTGGGGGCATGAGCAGTTCTTC CASIPQWGHEQFF
TRBJ2-7 TRBD2 NA TRBV28 TGTGCCAGCAGTGGCGGGAGTTGGTCCTACGAGCAGTACTTC CASSGGSWSYEQYF
TRBJ2-3 TRBD1 NA TRBV7-3 TGTGCCAGCAGCAGACAGGGGGGCCTCACAGATACGCAGTATTTT CASSRQGGLTDTQYF
TRBJ2-1 NA NA TRBV5-4 TGTGCCAGCAGCTTGGTATCGGGGGCGGCCCACAATGAGCAGTTCTTC CASSLVSGAAHNEQFF
TRBJ2-7 TRBD2 NA TRBV20-1 TGCAGTGCTAGAAGTAGGACTAGCGGTTTCTACGAGCAGTACTTC CSARSRTSGFYEQYF
TRBJ2-5 TRBD1 NA TRBV20-1 TGCAGTGCACCGCGACAGGGCTCGGCCCAGTACTTC CSAPRQGSAQYF
TRBJ2-1 NA NA TRBV7-8 TGTGCCAGCAGCTTAGGCTATCTGGCTGAGCAGTTCTTC CASSLGYLAEQFF
TRBJ1-5 NA NA TRBV7-8 TGTGCCAGCAGCCGCACCAAGTATCAGCCCCAGCATTTT CASSRTKYQPQHF
TRBJ1-1 NA NA TRBV4-1 TGCGCCAGCAGCCAAGTCCAAGGGGTGGCTGAAGCTTTCTTT CASSQVQGVAEAFF
TRBJ2-1 TRBD2 NA TRBV29-1 TGCAGCGCGGGACTAGCAGTCGATGAGCAGTTCTTC CSAGLAVDEQFF
TRBJ1-3 TRBD1 NA TRBV7-9 TGTGCCAGCAGCCCCCGGGACAGGGGAACTGGAAACACCATATATTTT CASSPRDRGTGNTIYF
TRBJ2-1 NA NA TRBV7-2 TGTGCCAGCAGCCACCGGGACTCTTACAATGAGCAGTTCTTC CASSHRDSYNEQFF
TRBJ1-5 NA NA TRBV2 TGTGCCAGCAGTAGGGAGACAGTGGCAAATCAGCCCCAGCATTTT CASSRETVANQPQHF
TRBJ1-6 NA NA TRBV3-1 TGTGCCAGCAGCGACCGGGACCTTATAAATTCACCCCTCCACTTT CASSDRDLINSPLHF
TRBJ1-6 TRBD1 NA TRBV20-1 TGCAGTGCTAGAACCGACAGGGATAATTCACCCCTCCACTTT CSARTDRDNSPLHF
TRBJ1-1 NA once TRBV5-1 TGCGCCAGCAGCACAGACGGAGGAGCTTTCTTT CASSTDGGAFF
TRBJ2-3 NA NA TRBV27 TGTGCCAGCAGTCTCCGTACTGCCTGGGATACGCAGTATTTT CASSLRTAWDTQYF
TRBJ2-7 NA NA TRBV3-1 TGTGCCAGCAGCTGGCAGGAGGGCGAGCAGTACTTC CASSWQEGEQYF
TRBJ2-7 TRBD2 NA TRBV5-1 TGCGCCAGCAGCTTGACTAGCGGGAGGTACTACGAGCAGTACTTC CASSLTSGRYYEQYF
TRBJ2-4 NA NA TRBV3-1 TGTGCCAGCAGCTTTAGGGAGTCCAAAAACATTCAGTACTTC CASSFRESKNIQYF
TRBJ1-2 TRBD1 NA TRBV6-1 TGTGCCAGCAGTGACCAGGACAGGGGTGGCTACACCTTC CASSDQDRGGYTF
TRBJ1-1 TRBD1 NA TRBV4-1 TGCGCCAGCAGCCAAGATCACAGGGGCGACTACACTGAAGCTTTCTTT CASSQDHRGDYTEAFF
TRBJ2-2 TRBD1 NA TRBV7-3 TGTGCCAGCAGCTTAACCGGGACAGGGGTTGCCGGGGAGCTGTTTTTT CASSLTGTGVAGELFF
TRBJ2-1 NA NA TRBV6-2/TRBV6-3 TGTGCCAGCAGTTACTCTTCGAGCTCCTACAATGAGCAGTTCTTC CASSYSSSSYNEQFF